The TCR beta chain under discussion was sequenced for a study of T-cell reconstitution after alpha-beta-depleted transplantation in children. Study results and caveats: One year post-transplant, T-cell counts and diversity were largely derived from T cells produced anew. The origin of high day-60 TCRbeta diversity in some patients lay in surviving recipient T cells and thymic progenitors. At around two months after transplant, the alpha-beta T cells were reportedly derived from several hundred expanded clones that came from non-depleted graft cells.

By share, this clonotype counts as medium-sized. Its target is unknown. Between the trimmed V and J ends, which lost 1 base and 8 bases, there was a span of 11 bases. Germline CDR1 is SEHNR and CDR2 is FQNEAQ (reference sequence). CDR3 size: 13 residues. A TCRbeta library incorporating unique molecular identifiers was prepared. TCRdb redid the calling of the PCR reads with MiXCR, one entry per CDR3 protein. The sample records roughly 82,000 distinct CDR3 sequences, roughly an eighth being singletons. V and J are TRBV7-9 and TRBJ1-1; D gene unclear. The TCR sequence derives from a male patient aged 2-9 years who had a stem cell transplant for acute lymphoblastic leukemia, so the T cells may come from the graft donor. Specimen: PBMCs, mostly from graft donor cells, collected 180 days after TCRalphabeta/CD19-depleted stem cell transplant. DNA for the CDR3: TGTGCCAGCAGCTTAGAAATGGGAACCGAAGCTTTCTTT. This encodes CASSLEMGTEAFF. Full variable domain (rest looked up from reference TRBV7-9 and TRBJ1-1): DTGVSQNPRHKITKRGQNVTFRCDPISEHNRLYWYRQTLGQGPEFLTYFQNEAQLEKSRLLSDRFSAERPKGSFSTLEIQRTEQGDSAMYLCASSLEMGTEAFFGQGTRLTVV.